The TCR beta chain described here comes from a study of beta chain features in type 1 diabetes. Cell sorting via CD45RO/CCR7/CD25/CD127/CD95/CD27 was performed to obtain CD4+ naive, central memory, regulatory and stem cell-like memory cells. As to this clone: What it binds is unknown.

V was pared by 5 bases and J by 7 bases, with 9 bases of the junction left unmatched. Germline loops: CDR1 LNHNV, CDR2 YYDKDF (reference sequence). The CDR3 covers 15 residues. Study-level results: Sequencing used cDNA, and cells with high TCR expression could therefore be over-represented.

Of the isolated RNA, all was reverse transcribed, and so the sequenced material was expressed TCRB transcripts. This table comes from immunoSEQ multiplex PCR, and its TCRdb copy is limited to in-frame clones, with some not included. The data show about 620,000 clones, about a sixth seen once. The chain couples TRBV15 to TRBJ2-1; 9 bases match TRBD2. The clonotype was recovered from a young man in good health. Sequencing input: naive CD4+ T cells from blood. The DNA for the CDR3 is TGTGCCACCAGCCGGGCTAGCGGGATGGCGAATGAGCAGTTCTTC. Its translation: CATSRASGMANEQFF.